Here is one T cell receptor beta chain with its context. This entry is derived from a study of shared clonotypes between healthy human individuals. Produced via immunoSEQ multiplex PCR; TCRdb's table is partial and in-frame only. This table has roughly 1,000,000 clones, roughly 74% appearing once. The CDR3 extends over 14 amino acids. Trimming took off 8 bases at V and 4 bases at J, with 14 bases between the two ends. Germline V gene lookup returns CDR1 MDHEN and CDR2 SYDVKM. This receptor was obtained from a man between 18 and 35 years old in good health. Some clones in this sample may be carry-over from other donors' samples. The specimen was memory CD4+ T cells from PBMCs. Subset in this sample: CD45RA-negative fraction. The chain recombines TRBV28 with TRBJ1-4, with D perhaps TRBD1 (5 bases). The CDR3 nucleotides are TGTGCCAGCCGTCAGACAGCCCTTAATGAAAAACTGTTTTTT. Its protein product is CASRQTALNEKLFF.